A selection of T cell receptor beta chains follows, all from one sample in a study of blood T cell repertoires in COVID-19. The assay was immunoSEQ multiplex PCR, and TCRdb's table has in-frame clones only and misses some. The sample has 55,000 to 70,000 clones, 90% to 95% seen once; the top ten hold 7.3%. The sequenced sample was peripheral blood. The receptors stem from a man between 35 and 55 years old with COVID-19, enrolled during active disease. CDR3s include the opening cysteine and the closing phenylalanine or tryptophan. D genes are given only for firm matches. Clone sizes are given selectively: once, few, many, or a class where the clone is expanded.

>.|TRBV12-3/TRBV12-4|TRBJ1-6|TRBD1
CASRGTGNSPLHF
TGTGCCAGCAGGGGGACAGGGAATTCACCCCTCCACTTT
>.|TRBV5-4|TRBJ1-2|.
CASSPPRGREHGYTF
TGTGCCAGCAGCCCCCCGCGGGGGAGGGAACATGGCTACACCTTC
>.|TRBV30|TRBJ2-7|.
CAWSVSQGGYEQYF
TGTGCCTGGAGTGTAAGCCAGGGAGGCTACGAGCAGTACTTC
>.|TRBV13|TRBJ1-6|.
CASSLGRVDSPLHF
TGTGCCAGCAGCTTAGGCCGCGTAGATTCACCCCTCCACTTT
>.|TRBV19|TRBJ1-2|.
CASSLRVSDGYTF
TGTGCCAGTAGCCTCAGGGTATCGGATGGCTACACCTTC
>.|TRBV12-3/TRBV12-4|TRBJ2-7|.
CASSAPGSYEQYF
TGTGCCAGCAGTGCACCGGGAAGCTACGAGCAGTACTTC
>.|TRBV3-1/TRBV3-2|TRBJ2-1|TRBD2
CASSQSFWGGMYNEQFF
TGTGCCAGCAGCCAATCCTTCTGGGGGGGGATGTACAATGAGCAGTTCTTC
>once|TRBV3-1/TRBV3-2|TRBJ2-1|.
CASSQDRIPDSGNEQFF
TGTGCCAGCAGCCAAGACCGGATACCAGATTCGGGGAATGAGCAGTTCTTC
>.|TRBV29-1|TRBJ2-3|TRBD1
CSVAGTGDTDTQYF
TGCAGCGTAGCCGGGACAGGGGACACAGATACGCAGTATTTT
>.|TRBV4-1|TRBJ1-4|TRBD1
CASSPGQGRVEKLFF
TGCGCCAGCAGTCCGGGACAGGGGAGGGTCGAAAAACTGTTTTTT
>.|TRBV19|TRBJ1-3|.
CASSIQGYSGNTIYF
TGTGCCAGTAGTATACAGGGTTACTCTGGAAACACCATATATTTT
>once|TRBV3-1/TRBV3-2|TRBJ2-5|.
CASSYRTTVGETQYF
TGTGCCAGCAGCTACCGGACTACCGTAGGTGAGACCCAGTACTTC
>.|TRBV28|TRBJ1-5|.
CASSLGSGARGSNQPQHF
TGTGCCAGCAGTTTAGGGTCAGGGGCCCGAGGTAGCAATCAGCCCCAGCATTTT
>.|TRBV7-9|TRBJ2-5|TRBD1
CASSPPGQGVYGQETQYF
TGTGCCAGCAGCCCCCCGGGACAGGGGGTTTATGGGCAAGAGACCCAGTACTTC
>.|TRBV10-3|TRBJ1-6|TRBD1
CAIAGQANSPLHF
TGTGCCATCGCCGGACAGGCGAATTCACCCCTCCACTTT
>.|TRBV6-1|TRBJ2-3|TRBD1
CASSEVGDRRGDTQYF
TGTGCCAGCAGTGAAGTCGGGGACAGGCGCGGAGATACGCAGTATTTT